Detailed here is one TCR beta chain. The antigen is unknown. The junction shows a germline mismatch at one end, possibly a read error. Both RNA and DNA were isolated together from about 21-30 mg of bulk tissue that had not been sorted. This sample was taken from a study of tumor-infiltrating lymphocytes in primary liver carcinoma. Study conclusions and caveats: Tumors had a significantly higher top-250-clone fraction than blood (p = 0.039).

CDR3 size: 15 residues. Germline V CDR1 and CDR2: DFQATT, SNEGSKA (reference sequence). From 400 to 550 ng total RNA, TCR beta cDNA was generated with a primer in the constant region. A slightly modified ARM-PCR protocol with three nested multiplex PCR rounds produced these TCR beta libraries. Use of TRBV1-TRBV30 forward primers with a C-beta reverse primer characterized the first two PCR rounds, which lasted roughly 9 cycles each. A single record per CDR3 protein comes from TCRdb applying MiXCR to the multiplex PCR reads. Of more than 90,000 distinct CDR3 sequences in the sample, 55% to 80% were seen once.

Input material: liver tumor tissue from sampling region 2. This sample's subset: tumor region T2, inferior pole. The chain has TRBV20-1 and TRBJ2-1, with a tentative D call TRBD2 (6 bases). This receptor was taken from an older woman with primary liver carcinoma and hepatitis B virus infection. CDR3 in DNA: TGCAGTGCTAGAGATACGAGGGGAGGCTACAATGAGCAGATCTTC. Translated: CSARDTRGGYNEQIF.